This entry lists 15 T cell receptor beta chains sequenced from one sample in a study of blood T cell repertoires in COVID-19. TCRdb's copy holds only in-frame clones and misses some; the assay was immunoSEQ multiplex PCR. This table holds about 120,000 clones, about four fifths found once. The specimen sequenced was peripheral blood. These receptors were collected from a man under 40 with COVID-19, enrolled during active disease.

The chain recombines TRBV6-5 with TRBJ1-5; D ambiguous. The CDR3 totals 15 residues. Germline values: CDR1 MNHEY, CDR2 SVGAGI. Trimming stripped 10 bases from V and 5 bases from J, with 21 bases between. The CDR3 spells CATGPRGTEHQPQHF. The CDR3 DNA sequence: TGTGCCACCGGCCCTAGAGGAACTGAGCATCAGCCCCAGCATTTT.

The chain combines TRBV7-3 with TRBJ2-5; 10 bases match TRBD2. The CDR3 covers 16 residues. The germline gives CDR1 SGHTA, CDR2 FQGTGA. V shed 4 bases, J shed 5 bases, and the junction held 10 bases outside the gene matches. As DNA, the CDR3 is TGTGCCAGCAGCTCAAGTGGACTAGCGGTATCTGAGACCCAGTACTTC. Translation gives CASSSSGLAVSETQYF.

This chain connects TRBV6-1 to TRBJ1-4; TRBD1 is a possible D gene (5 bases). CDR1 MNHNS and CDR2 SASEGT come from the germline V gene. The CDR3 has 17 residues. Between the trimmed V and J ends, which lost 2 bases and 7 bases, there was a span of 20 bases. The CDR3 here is CASSEYPPTVLGEKLFF. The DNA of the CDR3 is TGTGCCAGCAGTGAATACCCTCCGACAGTCTTGGGTGAAAAACTGTTTTTT.

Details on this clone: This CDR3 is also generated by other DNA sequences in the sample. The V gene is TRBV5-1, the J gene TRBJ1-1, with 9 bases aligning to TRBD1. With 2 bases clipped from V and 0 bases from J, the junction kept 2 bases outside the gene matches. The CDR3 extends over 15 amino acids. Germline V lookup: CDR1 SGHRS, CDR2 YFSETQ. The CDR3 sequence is CASSLGQGMNTEAFF. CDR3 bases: TGCGCCAGCAGCTTAGGACAGGGGATGAACACTGAAGCTTTCTTT. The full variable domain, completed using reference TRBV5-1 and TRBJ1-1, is KAGVTQTPRYLIKTRGQQVTLSCSPISGHRSVSWYQQTPGQGLQFLFEYFSETQRNKGNFPGRFSGRQFSNSRSEMNVSTLELGDSALYLCASSLGQGMNTEAFFGQGTRLTVV.

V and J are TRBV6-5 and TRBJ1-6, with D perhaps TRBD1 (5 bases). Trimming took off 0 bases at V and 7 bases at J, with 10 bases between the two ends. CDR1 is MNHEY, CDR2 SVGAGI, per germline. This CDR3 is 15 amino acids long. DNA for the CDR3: TGTGCCAGCAGTTACTCGCAGGGAAAGAATTCACCCCTCCACTTT. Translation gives CASSYSQGKNSPLHF.

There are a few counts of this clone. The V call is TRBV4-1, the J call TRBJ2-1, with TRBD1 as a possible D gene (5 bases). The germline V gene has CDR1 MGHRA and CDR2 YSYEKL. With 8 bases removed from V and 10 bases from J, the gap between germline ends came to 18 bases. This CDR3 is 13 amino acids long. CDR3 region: CASRRTFQEEQFF. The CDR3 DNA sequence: TGCGCCAGCCGGCGGACATTCCAGGAGGAGCAGTTCTTC.

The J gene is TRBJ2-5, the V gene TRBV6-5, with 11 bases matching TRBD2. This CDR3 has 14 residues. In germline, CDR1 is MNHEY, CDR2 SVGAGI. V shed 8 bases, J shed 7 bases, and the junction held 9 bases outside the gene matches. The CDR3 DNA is TGTGCCAGCGGGACTAGCGGTATAAGGGCGACCCAGTACTTC. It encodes CASGTSGIRATQYF.

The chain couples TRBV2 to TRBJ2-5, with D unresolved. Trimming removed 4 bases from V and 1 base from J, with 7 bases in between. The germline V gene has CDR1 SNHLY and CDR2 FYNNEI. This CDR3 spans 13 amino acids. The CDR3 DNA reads TGTGCCAGCAGTGGTCAGCGCCAAGAGACCCAGTACTTC. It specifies CASSGQRQETQYF.

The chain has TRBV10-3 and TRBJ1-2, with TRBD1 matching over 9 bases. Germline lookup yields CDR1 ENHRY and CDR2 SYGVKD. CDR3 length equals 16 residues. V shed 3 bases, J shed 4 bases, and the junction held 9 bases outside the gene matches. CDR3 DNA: TGTGCCATCAGTGATCCCCCGGACAGGGGAATCTATGGCTACACCTTC. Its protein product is CAISDPPDRGIYGYTF.

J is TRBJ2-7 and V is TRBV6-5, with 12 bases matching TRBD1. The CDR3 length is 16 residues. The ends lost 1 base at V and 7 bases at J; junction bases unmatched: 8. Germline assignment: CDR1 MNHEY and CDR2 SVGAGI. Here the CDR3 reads CASSYYGRDRGREQYF. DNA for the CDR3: TGTGCCAGCAGTTACTACGGACGGGACAGGGGGCGGGAGCAGTACTTC.

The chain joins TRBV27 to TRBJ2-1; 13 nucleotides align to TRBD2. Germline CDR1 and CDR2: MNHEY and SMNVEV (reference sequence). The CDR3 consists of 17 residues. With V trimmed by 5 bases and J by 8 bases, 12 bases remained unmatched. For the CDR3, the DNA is TGTGCCAGCAGTAAAACTAGCGGGAGGGCCTCAGTCCATGAGCAGTTCTTC. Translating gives CASSKTSGRASVHEQFF.

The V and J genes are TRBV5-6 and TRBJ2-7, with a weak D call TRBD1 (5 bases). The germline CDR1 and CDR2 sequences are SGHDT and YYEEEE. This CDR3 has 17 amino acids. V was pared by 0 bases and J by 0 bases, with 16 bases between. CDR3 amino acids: CASSLEGSWTSSYEQYF. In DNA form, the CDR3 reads TGTGCCAGCAGCTTGGAGGGCAGCTGGACAAGCTCCTACGAGCAGTACTTC. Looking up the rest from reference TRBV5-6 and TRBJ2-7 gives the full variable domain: DAGVTQSPTHLIKTRGQQVTLRCSPKSGHDTVSWYQQALGQGPQFIFQYYEEEERQRGNFPDRFSGHQFPNYSSELNVNALLLGDSALYLCASSLEGSWTSSYEQYFGPGTRLTVT.

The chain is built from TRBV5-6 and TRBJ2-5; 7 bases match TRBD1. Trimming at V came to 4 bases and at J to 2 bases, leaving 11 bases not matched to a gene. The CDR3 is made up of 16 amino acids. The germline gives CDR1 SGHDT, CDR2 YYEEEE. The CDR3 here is CASSTPGQTKQETQYF. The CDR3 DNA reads TGTGCCAGCAGCACACCGGGACAGACGAAGCAAGAGACCCAGTACTTC.

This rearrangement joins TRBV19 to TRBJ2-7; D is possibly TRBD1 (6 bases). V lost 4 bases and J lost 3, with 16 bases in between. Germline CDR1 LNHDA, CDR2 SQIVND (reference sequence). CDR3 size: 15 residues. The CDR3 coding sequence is TGTGCCAGTAGTAAGGGGTGGGGGCAGTTCTACGAGCAGTACTTC. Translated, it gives CASSKGWGQFYEQYF. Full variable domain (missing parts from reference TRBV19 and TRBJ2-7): DGGITQSPKYLFRKEGQNVTLSCEQNLNHDAMYWYRQDPGQGLRLIYYSQIVNDFQKGDIAEGYSVSREKKESFPLTVTSAQKNPTAFYLCASSKGWGQFYEQYFGPGTRLTVT.

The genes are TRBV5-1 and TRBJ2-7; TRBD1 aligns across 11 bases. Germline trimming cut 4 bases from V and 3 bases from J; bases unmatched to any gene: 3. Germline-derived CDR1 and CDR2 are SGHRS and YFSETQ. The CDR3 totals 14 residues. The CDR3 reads CASSRGQGVYEQYF. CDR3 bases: TGCGCCAGCAGCCGGGGACAGGGGGTCTACGAGCAGTACTTC.